Here is one TCR beta chain with its context. Its antigen is not known. The data originate from a study of T cells in localized non-small cell lung cancer. Whole-study results and caveats: Tumor trailed uninvolved adjacent lung in T cell clonality, which peaked there. Across samples, adjacent lung featured a median roughly 60 of the top 100 tumor clones. Higher T cell density in the blood was associated with longer overall survival, whereas higher adjacent-lung clonality associated with shorter survival.

The CDR3 spans 19 residues. Germline CDR1 and CDR2: PRHDT and FYEKMQ (reference sequence). V lost 4 bases, J lost 2 bases, and 14 bases stayed unmatched. Repertoires were generated with immunoSEQ multiplex PCR, while TCRdb's copy carries only in-frame clones and drops some. Counted here are 100,000 or so clones, approximately 91% occurring once; the ten biggest clones make up 4.1%. Material: PBMCs, obtained before any cancer treatment. J is TRBJ2-2 and V is TRBV13, with 9 bases identical to TRBD2. The sequence derives from a woman aged 40 to 75 with stage II squamous cell lung carcinoma. CDR3 in DNA: TGTGCCAGCAGCTCCCAAGGTACCAGCGGGAGGCCAAACACCGGGGAGCTGTTTTTT. This gives the protein CASSSQGTSGRPNTGELFF. The full variable domain, completed using reference TRBV13 and TRBJ2-2, is AAGVIQSPRHLIKEKRETATLKCYPIPRHDTVYWYQQGPGQDPQFLISFYEKMQSDKGSIPDRFSAQQFSDYHSELNMSSLELGDSALYFCASSSQGTSGRPNTGELFFGEGSRLTVL.